This is a list of T cell receptor beta chains from one sample in a study of cytomegalovirus exposure and HLA in healthy donors. Libraries were prepared by immunoSEQ multiplex PCR; TCRdb keeps only in-frame clonotypes and omits some of them. The sample yields roughly 200,000 clones, 70% to 85% seen once. Specimen: PBMCs. All receptors come from a woman in her twenties or thirties in good health and CMV-seropositive. Each CDR3 is given with its conserved first and last residue. Each record gives: V gene, J gene, clone size, CDR3 protein. Where a row states a size, it is once, few, many or the class of an expanded clone; other rows omit it.

v_gene: TRBV4-3
j_gene: TRBJ1-2
abundance: .
CDR3aa: CASSQDGRYGYTF

v_gene: TRBV28
j_gene: TRBJ1-1
abundance: few
CDR3aa: CASNTRFEAFF

v_gene: TRBV23-1
j_gene: TRBJ2-7
abundance: .
CDR3aa: CASTTRREDEQYF

v_gene: TRBV6-6
j_gene: TRBJ2-5
abundance: .
CDR3aa: CAARPGQGLQETQYF

v_gene: TRBV25-1
j_gene: TRBJ1-1
abundance: .
CDR3aa: CASSELGQGGAPNTEAFF

v_gene: TRBV5-1
j_gene: TRBJ2-3
abundance: .
CDR3aa: CASSLVLAPTDTQYF

v_gene: TRBV5-5
j_gene: TRBJ1-3
abundance: .
CDR3aa: CASSDRPGQGVRNTIYF

v_gene: TRBV27
j_gene: TRBJ2-7
abundance: .
CDR3aa: CASSLSSWGGERYEQYF

v_gene: TRBV6-6
j_gene: TRBJ1-2
abundance: .
CDR3aa: CASTPRDITRSYTF

v_gene: TRBV30
j_gene: TRBJ1-1
abundance: .
CDR3aa: CAWSEVLRDTEAFF

v_gene: TRBV10-3
j_gene: TRBJ2-7
abundance: .
CDR3aa: CAISDEDRGHEQYF

v_gene: TRBV10-1
j_gene: TRBJ2-3
abundance: .
CDR3aa: CASSESGGGRTDTQYF

v_gene: TRBV4-1
j_gene: TRBJ1-2
abundance: .
CDR3aa: CASSQVGLYYGYTF

v_gene: TRBV18
j_gene: TRBJ2-7
abundance: few
CDR3aa: CASSPGTGSSYEQYF

v_gene: TRBV11-3
j_gene: TRBJ2-3
abundance: few
CDR3aa: CASSHRATGASTDTQYF

v_gene: TRBV2
j_gene: TRBJ1-2
abundance: .
CDR3aa: CASSQPTGAFYGYTF

v_gene: TRBV7-9
j_gene: TRBJ1-2
abundance: .
CDR3aa: CASSPDFYGYTF

v_gene: TRBV6-5
j_gene: TRBJ1-3
abundance: few
CDR3aa: CASSAASGNTIYF

v_gene: TRBV10-3
j_gene: TRBJ2-1
abundance: .
CDR3aa: CAISESLGSGQFF

v_gene: TRBV7-2
j_gene: TRBJ2-7
abundance: .
CDR3aa: CASSSNFGSSNEQYF

v_gene: TRBV5-4
j_gene: TRBJ2-7
abundance: .
CDR3aa: CASSAGTGGAYEQYF

v_gene: TRBV7-8
j_gene: TRBJ2-7
abundance: .
CDR3aa: CASSFTGTGRHEQYF

v_gene: TRBV5-8
j_gene: TRBJ1-1
abundance: .
CDR3aa: CASSALNLNTEAFF

v_gene: TRBV18
j_gene: TRBJ2-2
abundance: .
CDR3aa: CASSPTGGTYGTGELFF

v_gene: TRBV4-1
j_gene: TRBJ2-7
abundance: .
CDR3aa: CASSQGSYEQYF

v_gene: TRBV2
j_gene: TRBJ1-1
abundance: .
CDR3aa: CASIWDRNTEAFF

v_gene: TRBV6-1
j_gene: TRBJ1-1
abundance: .
CDR3aa: CASRMAGRNTEAFF

v_gene: TRBV19
j_gene: TRBJ1-6
abundance: .
CDR3aa: CASSIGDRRDSPLHF

v_gene: TRBV10-1
j_gene: TRBJ2-7
abundance: .
CDR3aa: CASSTGNSYEQYF

v_gene: TRBV25-1
j_gene: TRBJ1-5
abundance: .
CDR3aa: CASSGDTYSNQPQHF

v_gene: TRBV7-9
j_gene: TRBJ2-1
abundance: .
CDR3aa: CASTPTSVDYNEQFF

v_gene: TRBV7-7
j_gene: TRBJ2-2
abundance: .
CDR3aa: CASSMTGAGGELFF

v_gene: TRBV4-3
j_gene: TRBJ2-1
abundance: .
CDR3aa: CASSQPVAGATAAGAHNEQFF

v_gene: TRBV2
j_gene: TRBJ2-2
abundance: .
CDR3aa: CASEGSGSPGELFF

v_gene: TRBV6-5
j_gene: TRBJ2-7
abundance: .
CDR3aa: CATSRVNPPYEQYF

v_gene: TRBV9
j_gene: TRBJ1-3
abundance: .
CDR3aa: CASSVASAQDSGNTIYF

v_gene: TRBV18
j_gene: TRBJ1-2
abundance: once
CDR3aa: CASSPGGDHGYTF

v_gene: TRBV18
j_gene: TRBJ2-3
abundance: .
CDR3aa: CASSPRGGTGRTDTQYF

v_gene: TRBV19
j_gene: TRBJ1-1
abundance: .
CDR3aa: CAIIKGAEAFF

v_gene: TRBV7-7
j_gene: TRBJ2-1
abundance: .
CDR3aa: CASSSSGRADGEQFF

v_gene: TRBV2
j_gene: TRBJ1-1
abundance: .
CDR3aa: CASSEGPGLNTEAFF

v_gene: TRBV4-2
j_gene: TRBJ2-1
abundance: .
CDR3aa: CASSQDSGGLSYNEQFF